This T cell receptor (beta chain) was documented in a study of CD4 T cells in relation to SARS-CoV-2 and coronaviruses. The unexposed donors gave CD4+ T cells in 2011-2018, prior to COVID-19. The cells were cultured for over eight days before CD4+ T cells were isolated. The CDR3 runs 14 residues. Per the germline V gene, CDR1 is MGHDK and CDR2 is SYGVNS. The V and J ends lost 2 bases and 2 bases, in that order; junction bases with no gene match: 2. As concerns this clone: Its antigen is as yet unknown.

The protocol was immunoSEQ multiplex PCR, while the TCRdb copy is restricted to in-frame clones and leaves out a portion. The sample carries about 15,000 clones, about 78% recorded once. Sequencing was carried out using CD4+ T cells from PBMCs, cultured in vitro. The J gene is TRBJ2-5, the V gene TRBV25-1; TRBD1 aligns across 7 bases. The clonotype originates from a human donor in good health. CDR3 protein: CASSEQGVQETQYF. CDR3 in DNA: TGTGCCAGCAGTGAACAGGGGGTTCAAGAGACCCAGTACTTC. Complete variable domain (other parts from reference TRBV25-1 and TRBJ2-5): EADIYQTPRYLVIGTGKKITLECSQTMGHDKMYWYQQDPGMELHLIHYSYGVNSTEKGDLSSESTVSRIRTEHFPLTLESARPSHTSQYLCASSEQGVQETQYFGPGTRLLVL.